Listed below are T cell receptor beta chains from one sample, sequenced in a study of cytomegalovirus exposure and HLA in healthy donors. Sequenced by immunoSEQ multiplex PCR; TCRdb stores in-frame clones only, minus some. The sample lists some 200,000 clones; approximately 70% were seen once. The sequencing input was PBMCs. The source is a woman between 25 and 40 years old in good health and CMV-seronegative. Each CDR3 is given with its conserved first and last residue. A D gene is named only where the DNA matches it firmly. A clone size is listed for some rows: how often the clone was seen (once, few, many), or a class if it is expanded.

V	size	J	D	DNA	CDR3
TRBV4-1	once	TRBJ2-5	TRBD2	TGCGCCAGCAGCCAAATTCTGCGGGAGGGCCGGAAGACCCAGTACTTC	CASSQILREGRKTQYF
TRBV7-2	-	TRBJ1-5	-	TGTGCCAGCAGCTTAAACAATTATCAGCCCCAGCATTTT	CASSLNNYQPQHF
TRBV7-9	-	TRBJ1-4	-	TGTGCCAGCAGCTTAGAAGGAGAAATTAATGAAAAACTGTTTTTT	CASSLEGEINEKLFF
TRBV2	-	TRBJ1-2	TRBD1	TGTGCCAGCATCCTGGACGGGACAGCCAACAGCTACACCTTC	CASILDGTANSYTF
TRBV5-6	few	TRBJ1-6	-	TGTGCCAGCAGCTTGTACGGTAATTCACCCCTCCACTTT	CASSLYGNSPLHF
TRBV6-1	-	TRBJ2-7	-	TGTGCCAGCAGCGAAGCAGCGGGTGGCGGGTCCTACGAGCAGTACTTC	CASSEAAGGGSYEQYF
TRBV7-9	once	TRBJ2-5	-	TGTGCCAGCAGCCCATCCGGGGGGCTGGTGGAGACCCAGTACTTC	CASSPSGGLVETQYF
TRBV5-5	-	TRBJ2-7	-	TGTGCCAGCAGCTTGGAAATGGGGCAGGGCTACGAGCAGTACTTC	CASSLEMGQGYEQYF
TRBV9	-	TRBJ1-2	-	TGTGCCAGCAGCAGCGGGTTGGGTCCCTATGGCTACACCTTC	CASSSGLGPYGYTF
TRBV6-1	once	TRBJ2-1	-	TGTGCCACCTACCCCCGGGGTCGGGGCAATGAGCAGTTCTTC	CATYPRGRGNEQFF
TRBV6-1	-	TRBJ2-2	TRBD1	TGTGCCAGCAGTTCCCAGGGGGCGAACACCGGGGAGCTGTTTTTT	CASSSQGANTGELFF
TRBV27	-	TRBJ2-1	TRBD2	TGTGCCAGCAGTTTATCACCCGGGAGGTTCGCGGAGCAGTTCTTC	CASSLSPGRFAEQFF
TRBV25-1	-	TRBJ1-4	TRBD1	TGTGCCAGCAGTCCAGGGACAGCTGAAAAACTGTTTTTT	CASSPGTAEKLFF
TRBV10-1	-	TRBJ2-7	TRBD1	TGCGCCAGCAGGGAGACGCCGGACAGGGGTTCCTACGAGCAGTACTTC	CASRETPDRGSYEQYF
TRBV2	-	TRBJ2-5	TRBD2	TGTGCCAGCAGTGAAAGGGTAGCGGGGGGGCCCTTCCAAGAGACCCAGTACTTC	CASSERVAGGPFQETQYF
TRBV27	-	TRBJ1-1	-	TGTGCCAGCAGTTTACGGCTAGGAATGAACACTGAAGCTTTCTTT	CASSLRLGMNTEAFF
TRBV4-1	-	TRBJ1-4	-	TGCGCCAGCAGCCTTACAGGAAATGAAAAACTGTTTTTT	CASSLTGNEKLFF
TRBV5-4	-	TRBJ2-7	-	TGTGCCAGCAGCCCGGCGCGGGTTTTACGCGAGCAGTACTTC	CASSPARVLREQYF
TRBV7-9	-	TRBJ2-7	-	TGTGCCAGCAGCCGATCCGGTGTGGAGGATAGCGAGCAGTACTTC	CASSRSGVEDSEQYF
TRBV9	-	TRBJ1-2	TRBD1	TGTGCCAGCAGCCCCTCGACAGGGGGGAGTGGCTACACCTTC	CASSPSTGGSGYTF
TRBV10-2	-	TRBJ1-1	-	TGCGCCAGCAGTGACCCGGGTGGCACTGAAGCTTTCTTT	CASSDPGGTEAFF
TRBV11-1	-	TRBJ2-5	-	TGTGCCAGCAGCCCGAGGGCACAGGGAGTGGTAGAGACCCAGTACTTC	CASSPRAQGVVETQYF
TRBV5-4	once	TRBJ2-7	TRBD2	TGTGCCAGCAGCTATAGTCGGCTAGCGGGTTTCAACGAGCAGTACTTC	CASSYSRLAGFNEQYF
TRBV7-3	-	TRBJ1-2	-	TGTGCCAGCAGCTTTCCCAGCGGGGGAGGCTACACCTTC	CASSFPSGGGYTF
TRBV20-1	-	TRBJ2-1	-	TGCAGTGCTAGAGATTCGAGTACGCAGTTCTTC	CSARDSSTQFF
TRBV19	-	TRBJ1-3	-	TGTGCCAGTAGTATTACAGTGCCAAGCTCTGGAAACACCATATATTTT	CASSITVPSSGNTIYF
TRBV7-2	-	TRBJ1-2	TRBD1	TGTGCCAGCAGCCCGCGACAGGGGAACTTCAACTATGGCTACACCTTC	CASSPRQGNFNYGYTF
TRBV29-1	-	TRBJ1-5	-	TGCAGCGTTGGGGAGGCAGGGCTTCAGCCCCAGCATTTT	CSVGEAGLQPQHF
TRBV7-7	few	TRBJ1-1	-	TGTGCCAGCAGCCAGGACAGCAACACTGAAGCTTTCTTT	CASSQDSNTEAFF
TRBV5-4	-	TRBJ2-1	TRBD1	TGTGCCAGCAGGGCCAGACAGGGCAACAATGAGCAGTTCTTC	CASRARQGNNEQFF
TRBV5-4	-	TRBJ2-3	-	TGTGCCAGCAGAAAAGGGGGCGGGGGGCCAAGCACAGATACGCAGTATTTT	CASRKGGGGPSTDTQYF
TRBV7-2	-	TRBJ2-3	TRBD1	TGTGCCAGCAGGGCACAGGGGAAAAGCACAGATACGCAGTATTTT	CASRAQGKSTDTQYF
TRBV2	-	TRBJ2-1	TRBD2	TGTGCCAGCAGTGCATGGGCGGGAGGGGAGCAGTTCTTC	CASSAWAGGEQFF
TRBV7-6	-	TRBJ2-2	-	TGTGCCAGCAGCTCTTGGAACACCGGGGAGCTGTTTTTT	CASSSWNTGELFF
TRBV5-4	few	TRBJ1-4	-	TGTGCCAGCAGCTTGGTAGGGGAAGGCGAAAAACTGTTTTTT	CASSLVGEGEKLFF
TRBV5-1	-	TRBJ2-7	TRBD2	TGCGCCAGCAGCTTGTCACTAGCGGGGGGCCTATCCTACGAGCAGTACTTC	CASSLSLAGGLSYEQYF
TRBV27	-	TRBJ1-1	-	TGTGCCAGCAACAAACTCGGGAGCACTGAAGCTTTCTTT	CASNKLGSTEAFF
TRBV7-9	-	TRBJ1-1	-	TGTGCCAGCAGCTTAGAAGCGGGGGGGGCTTTCTTT	CASSLEAGGAFF
TRBV7-8	-	TRBJ2-3	TRBD2	TGTGCCAGCAGCGATACCGACCTTGGAATAGCGGGGAGCACAGATACGCAGTATTTT	CASSDTDLGIAGSTDTQYF
TRBV6-1	-	TRBJ1-4	-	TGTGCCAGCAGTATAGGGGTGGAGTTTTTT	CASSIGVEFF
TRBV4-2	few	TRBJ1-2	-	TGTGCCAGCAGCCCGGGGGGGGGCCAGTATGGCTACACCTTC	CASSPGGGQYGYTF
TRBV5-5	-	TRBJ2-1	TRBD2	TGTGCCAGCAGCCCAACTAGCGGGGCTTACAATGAGCAGTTCTTC	CASSPTSGAYNEQFF
TRBV2	-	TRBJ2-1	-	TGTGCCAGGGCAAGTGGACAGTTATCCTACAATGAGCAGTTCTTC	CARASGQLSYNEQFF
TRBV4-3	-	TRBJ2-1	TRBD2	TGCGCCAGCAGCCAAGATCGGATCGCGGGGGGGAAGAATGAGCAGTTCTTC	CASSQDRIAGGKNEQFF
TRBV4-1	few	TRBJ1-1	-	TGCGCCAGCAGCCAACCTTTGCAGGGCAAAACTGAAGCTTTCTTT	CASSQPLQGKTEAFF
TRBV18	-	TRBJ2-7	-	TGTGCCAGCTCATCGAGGGGACAAGGGACCTACGAGCAGTACTTC	CASSSRGQGTYEQYF
TRBV7-9	few	TRBJ1-1	-	TGTTCCAGCAGCCTGAACAGGGTAACTGAAGCTTTCTTT	CSSSLNRVTEAFF
TRBV5-4	-	TRBJ2-5	-	TGTGCCAGCAGCTTGGAAGTGCAGCAAGAGACCCAGTACTTC	CASSLEVQQETQYF
TRBV7-2	-	TRBJ2-1	TRBD2	TGTGCCAGCAGCCCACGAGGTAGCGGGGGGCTGTTAGAGCAGTTCTTC	CASSPRGSGGLLEQFF
TRBV7-2	-	TRBJ2-1	TRBD1	TGTGCCAGCAGCTTAGGTTGGGGACAGGGGGCCGACAATGAGCAGTTCTTC	CASSLGWGQGADNEQFF
TRBV10-1	-	TRBJ1-2	TRBD1	TGCGCCAGCAGTGAAAAGGGGGCGGAATCCTATGGCTACACCTTC	CASSEKGAESYGYTF
TRBV18	-	TRBJ2-7	TRBD2	TGTGCCAGCTCGCCTACTAGCGGGAGGTCCTACGAGCAGTACTTC	CASSPTSGRSYEQYF
TRBV11-2	-	TRBJ2-1	TRBD2	TGTGCCAGCACCAGTAGTACTAGCGGCTACAATGAGCAGTTCTTC	CASTSSTSGYNEQFF
TRBV28	-	TRBJ1-5	-	TGTGCCAGCAGTTCTAGGGGGAGTAGTAGCAATCAGCCCCAGCATTTT	CASSSRGSSSNQPQHF
TRBV10-3	-	TRBJ2-7	TRBD1	TGTGCCATCGGAAAAGACAGGGGGCTTGACTACGAGCAGTACTTC	CAIGKDRGLDYEQYF
TRBV29-1	few	TRBJ2-7	-	TGCAGCGTTGAAGATCCTACAGGAGCCTACGAGCAGTACTTC	CSVEDPTGAYEQYF
TRBV12-5	-	TRBJ2-2	-	TGTGCTAGTGGGAGAACAGGGCTCACCGGGGAGCTGTTTTTT	CASGRTGLTGELFF
TRBV5-8	-	TRBJ1-4	TRBD1	TGTGCCAGCAGCACAGGATGGACAGGGGGCGAAAAACTGTTTTTT	CASSTGWTGGEKLFF
TRBV18	-	TRBJ1-1	-	TGTGCCAGCTCACCACCCAGTATGAACACTGAAGCTTTCTTT	CASSPPSMNTEAFF
TRBV5-1	-	TRBJ1-1	-	TGCGCCAGCAGCTTGGACGGGTCCAACACTGAAGCTTTCTTT	CASSLDGSNTEAFF